This is a list of T cell receptor beta chains from one sample in a study of multiple sclerosis patients with progressive multifocal leukoencephalopathy. Assay used: immunoSEQ multiplex PCR; TCRdb lists only in-frame clones, some missing. This sample has 30,000 or so clones, with 87% found just once. Sequencing was performed on PBMCs, taken from a patient treated with natalizumab. Receptors were obtained from a woman aged 40-49 years with progressive multifocal leukoencephalopathy. Both conserved end residues are part of each CDR3. A D gene is named only where the DNA matches it firmly. Only part of the rows carry a size: once, few, many, or a class if the clone is expanded.

CDR3 length | clone size | J gene | D gene | V gene | CDR3 DNA | CDR3 protein
14 | . | TRBJ2-7 | TRBD2 | TRBV5-1 | TGCGCCAGCACGCCCGGGACTACCACCTACGAGCAGTACTTC | CASTPGTTTYEQYF
11 | . | TRBJ2-5 | TRBD2 | TRBV6-1 | TGTGCCAGGGGCGGGGGGGGAGTCCTGCACTTC | CARGGGGVLHF
13 | . | TRBJ1-1 | . | TRBV6-6 | TGTGCCAGCAGTTACCCCGACACCACTGAAGCTTTCTTT | CASSYPDTTEAFF
14 | . | TRBJ2-7 | . | TRBV5-1 | TGCGCCAGCAGGCCCCGGGACGATGCCTACGAGCAGTACTTC | CASRPRDDAYEQYF
12 | . | TRBJ1-1 | TRBD1 | TRBV7-9 | TGTGCCAGCAGCCAGGACAGGGGGGAAGCTTTCTTT | CASSQDRGEAFF
15 | . | TRBJ2-1 | . | TRBV19 | TGTGCCAGTAGTAAGGCGCGGACCTCCTACAATGAGCAGTTCTTC | CASSKARTSYNEQFF
13 | . | TRBJ1-2 | . | TRBV30 | TGTGCCTGGAGTTTCGGCGGTGAGGATGGCTACACCTTC | CAWSFGGEDGYTF
13 | few | TRBJ2-7 | . | TRBV29-1 | TGCAGCGTTGAAGTTTCCGCAGGGGACGAGCAGTACTTC | CSVEVSAGDEQYF
16 | . | TRBJ2-5 | . | TRBV28 | TGTGCCAGCAGTTTAGCGTCGGGGCCCAACGAGAAGACCCAGTACTTC | CASSLASGPNEKTQYF
14 | . | TRBJ1-1 | . | TRBV4-3 | TGCGCCAGCAGCCAAGATTCAGGGAACACTGAAGCTTTCTTT | CASSQDSGNTEAFF
11 | . | TRBJ2-1 | . | TRBV6-1 | TGTGCCAGCAATTACTACAATGAGCAGTTCTTC | CASNYYNEQFF
15 | . | TRBJ2-7 | TRBD1 | TRBV7-2 | TGTGCCAGCAGTGTAGACAGGGAGTTGGCCTACGAGCAGTACTTC | CASSVDRELAYEQYF
13 | . | TRBJ1-6 | . | TRBV14 | TGTGCCAGCAGCCAAGATCGGGGTTCACCCCTCCACTTT | CASSQDRGSPLHF
16 | . | TRBJ2-7 | TRBD2 | TRBV5-4 | TGTGCCAGCAGCCTGCCTAGCGGGAGGGCCAGGAACGAGCAGTACTTC | CASSLPSGRARNEQYF
14 | . | TRBJ1-2 | TRBD1 | TRBV5-4 | TGTGCCAGCAGCCCGGGACAGGACGCGGGTGGCTACACCTTC | CASSPGQDAGGYTF
14 | . | TRBJ1-2 | . | TRBV28 | TGTGCCAGCAGTCCCCTCATGATGGACTATGGCTACACCTTC | CASSPLMMDYGYTF
16 | . | TRBJ1-5 | TRBD1 | TRBV18 | TGTGCCAGCTCCGCGGTGACAGGGGAAGGAAATCAGCCCCAGCATTTT | CASSAVTGEGNQPQHF
13 | . | TRBJ2-2 | TRBD2 | TRBV6-6 | TGTGCCAGCAGACCTAGCGGCACCGGGGAGCTGTTTTTT | CASRPSGTGELFF
13 | . | TRBJ2-4 | TRBD1 | TRBV7-9 | TGTGCCAGCAGCCTCGACAGGGGCCACATTCAGTACTTC | CASSLDRGHIQYF
14 | . | TRBJ1-1 | TRBD1 | TRBV7-2 | TGTGCCAGCAGCCCCAGGGGGTTTGGCACTGAAGCTTTCTTT | CASSPRGFGTEAFF
16 | once | TRBJ2-5 | TRBD1 | TRBV4-1 | TGCGCCAGCAGCCAAGATCAGGCAGGGGGCCGGGAGACCCAGTACTTC | CASSQDQAGGRETQYF
16 | . | TRBJ2-5 | . | TRBV5-1 | TGCGCCAGCAGCTTGATACTCGCGGGAAAACAAGAGACCCAGTACTTC | CASSLILAGKQETQYF
14 | . | TRBJ1-1 | . | TRBV25-1 | TGTGCCAGCAGTTCCCTTACGGGGTTTTCTGAAGCTTTCTTT | CASSSLTGFSEAFF
15 | . | TRBJ1-4 | TRBD1 | TRBV11-3 | TGTGCCAGCAGCCCAAGGACAGGGAATAATGAAAAACTGTTTTTT | CASSPRTGNNEKLFF
14 | . | TRBJ2-3 | . | TRBV6-5 | TGTGCCAGCAGTTACTCGTCTAGCGTAGATACGCAGTATTTT | CASSYSSSVDTQYF
16 | . | TRBJ2-7 | TRBD2 | TRBV15 | TGTGCCACCAGCAGAGAGGTAGGCGGGAGCGCCTACGAGCAGTACTTC | CATSREVGGSAYEQYF
12 | . | TRBJ2-5 | . | TRBV27 | TGTGCCAGCAGGTCCCCAGGGGAGACCCAGTACTTC | CASRSPGETQYF
10 | . | TRBJ2-7 | . | TRBV7-9 | TGTGCCTGGGGGGCCTACGAGCAGTACTTC | CAWGAYEQYF
14 | . | TRBJ1-6 | . | TRBV15 | TGTGCCACCAGCGGGAGCTCCTATAATTCACCCCTCCACTTT | CATSGSSYNSPLHF
15 | . | TRBJ1-3 | . | TRBV5-6 | TGTGCCAGCAGCTTGAAGGGAATACCTGGAAACACCATATATTTT | CASSLKGIPGNTIYF
14 | . | TRBJ2-1 | TRBD2 | TRBV18 | TGTGCCAGCTCACGGACTAGCGGGGGTGATGAGCAGTTCTTC | CASSRTSGGDEQFF
12 | . | TRBJ2-7 | . | TRBV30 | TGTGCCTGGAGATGGGAATCCTACGAGCAGTACTTC | CAWRWESYEQYF
14 | . | TRBJ1-6 | TRBD1 | TRBV19 | TGTGCCAGTAGTGGCCGACAGGGGCAGTCACCCCTCCACTTT | CASSGRQGQSPLHF
15 | . | TRBJ1-5 | TRBD1 | TRBV6-6 | TGTGCCAGCAGCGACAGGGACGGCCTCAATCAGCCCCAGCATTTT | CASSDRDGLNQPQHF
15 | . | TRBJ1-1 | TRBD1 | TRBV6-1 | TGTGCCAGCAGCCGACAGGGCCTCGTGAACACTGAAGCTTTCTTT | CASSRQGLVNTEAFF
13 | . | TRBJ1-5 | . | TRBV6-6 | TGTGCCGCCGAGGGTGGTGGCAATCAGCCCCAGCATTTT | CAAEGGGNQPQHF
14 | . | TRBJ1-1 | . | TRBV7-9 | TGTGCCAGCAGCTATGACCCCCCCGACACTGAAGCTTTCTTT | CASSYDPPDTEAFF
15 | few | TRBJ1-3 | . | TRBV4-2 | TGTGCCAGCAGCCAAGATCGGCCGCAGCTGGACACCATATATTTT | CASSQDRPQLDTIYF
15 | . | TRBJ2-2 | . | TRBV4-1 | TGCGCCAGCAGCCGGGAAGGAGAAGACACCGGGGAGCTGTTTTTT | CASSREGEDTGELFF
18 | . | TRBJ2-3 | TRBD2 | TRBV4-1 | TGCGCCAGCAGCCAAGATAGTGGGGCTAGCGGGAGACCAGATACGCAGTATTTT | CASSQDSGASGRPDTQYF
14 | . | TRBJ2-7 | . | TRBV6-5 | TGTGCCAGCAGTCACGGGGTCGCCTCCTACGAGCAGTACTTC | CASSHGVASYEQYF
17 | . | TRBJ2-5 | TRBD1 | TRBV27 | TGTGCCAGCAGTTCTGGACAGGGAAGGACAAGCCAAGAGACCCAGTACTTC | CASSSGQGRTSQETQYF
16 | once | TRBJ2-5 | . | TRBV5-6 | TGTGCCAGCAGCTTGGCAGGAGTGGGGGAACAAGAGACCCAGTACTTC | CASSLAGVGEQETQYF
14 | . | TRBJ2-3 | . | TRBV6-5 | TGTGCCACTCGTCCCGGGGGCGGTACAGATACGCAGTATTTT | CATRPGGGTDTQYF
17 | . | TRBJ1-3 | TRBD1 | TRBV7-2 | TGTGCCAGCAGCTCTCGGACAGGGGGCGCATTAGGCAACACCATATATTTT | CASSSRTGGALGNTIYF
16 | . | TRBJ1-5 | . | TRBV7-2 | TGTGCCAGCAGCCCAAGAAGCTGGCAGGCTCCTCAGCCCCAGCATTTT | CASSPRSWQAPQPQHF
15 | . | TRBJ1-1 | . | TRBV18 | TGTGCCAGCTCTCCTAGACAGGCCATGAACACTGAAGCTTTCTTT | CASSPRQAMNTEAFF
14 | . | TRBJ2-7 | . | TRBV6-5 | TGTGCCAGCAGTTACAAAGGCTTGACCTACGAGCAGTACTTC | CASSYKGLTYEQYF
15 | . | TRBJ2-3 | TRBD2 | TRBV4-3 | TGCGCCAGCAGCCAGAAAGCGGGGAGCACAGATACGCAGTATTTT | CASSQKAGSTDTQYF
14 | . | TRBJ1-4 | . | TRBV19 | TGTGCCAGTAGTGTCCAGGCAACTAATGAAAAACTGTTTTTT | CASSVQATNEKLFF
15 | . | TRBJ1-5 | . | TRBV7-2 | TGTGCCAGCAGCTTATCTCAGACGTACAATCAGCCCCAGCATTTT | CASSLSQTYNQPQHF